Listed below are T cell receptor beta chains from one sample, sequenced in a study of T-cell reconstitution after alpha-beta-depleted transplantation in children. In TCRdb, the PCR reads were re-called with MiXCR into one record per CDR3 protein. The profile shows about 500,000 distinct CDR3 sequences, over 25% of them singletons. The sample here was PBMCs from the stem cell graft donor, taken from the stem cell graft. Receptors were obtained from a human donor who donated a stem cell graft to a child with aplastic anemia. Both conserved end residues are part of each CDR3. A D gene is named only where the DNA matches it firmly. Clone sizes are given selectively: once, few, many, or a class where the clone is expanded.

CDR3 protein: CASRSQGAGVLHGELFF
CDR3 DNA: TGTGCCAGCAGATCCCAAGGAGCGGGAGTTCTGCACGGGGAGCTGTTTTTT
V gene: TRBV5-5
clone size: NA
CDR3 length: 17
D gene: TRBD2
J gene: TRBJ2-2

CDR3 protein: CASSPGLAGGPTMNEQFF
CDR3 DNA: TGTGCCAGCAGCCCGGGACTAGCGGGAGGGCCGACGATGAATGAGCAGTTCTTC
V gene: TRBV4-2
clone size: NA
CDR3 length: 18
D gene: TRBD2
J gene: TRBJ2-1

CDR3 protein: CATSDGGTGNEQYF
CDR3 DNA: TGTGCCACCAGTGACGGCGGGACAGGGAATGAGCAGTACTTC
V gene: TRBV24-1
clone size: few
CDR3 length: 14
D gene: TRBD1
J gene: TRBJ2-7

CDR3 protein: CAWSVSAYEQYF
CDR3 DNA: TGTGCCTGGAGTGTATCGGCATACGAGCAGTACTTC
V gene: TRBV30
clone size: NA
CDR3 length: 12
D gene: NA
J gene: TRBJ2-7

CDR3 protein: CASSPTGWYQETQYF
CDR3 DNA: TGTGCCAGCAGTCCGACAGGATGGTACCAAGAGACCCAGTACTTC
V gene: TRBV28
clone size: NA
CDR3 length: 15
D gene: NA
J gene: TRBJ2-5

CDR3 protein: CASSLRGFDEQFF
CDR3 DNA: TGTGCCAGCAGTTTACGCGGGTTCGATGAGCAGTTCTTC
V gene: TRBV27
clone size: few
CDR3 length: 13
D gene: NA
J gene: TRBJ2-1

CDR3 protein: CATSDNGLAGGNTQYF
CDR3 DNA: TGTGCCACCAGTGATAACGGACTAGCGGGAGGGAATACGCAGTATTTT
V gene: TRBV24-1
clone size: NA
CDR3 length: 16
D gene: TRBD2
J gene: TRBJ2-3

CDR3 protein: CSALSGRGDTQYF
CDR3 DNA: TGCAGTGCCCTTAGCGGGAGGGGAGATACGCAGTATTTT
V gene: TRBV20-1
clone size: few
CDR3 length: 13
D gene: TRBD2
J gene: TRBJ2-3

CDR3 protein: CASSPTGGDYGYTF
CDR3 DNA: TGTGCCAGCTCACCAACAGGGGGGGACTATGGCTACACCTTC
V gene: TRBV18
clone size: few
CDR3 length: 14
D gene: TRBD1
J gene: TRBJ1-2

CDR3 protein: CASSQTTDTQYF
CDR3 DNA: TGTGCCAGCAGCCAGACTACAGATACGCAGTATTTT
V gene: TRBV12-3/TRBV12-4
clone size: NA
CDR3 length: 12
D gene: NA
J gene: TRBJ2-3

CDR3 protein: CASSSARQSNEQFF
CDR3 DNA: TGTGCCAGCAGCTCAGCGCGACAAAGCAATGAGCAGTTCTTC
V gene: TRBV5-6
clone size: few
CDR3 length: 14
D gene: NA
J gene: TRBJ2-1

CDR3 protein: CASSLGGRGWPYTF
CDR3 DNA: TGTGCCAGCAGTTTAGGGGGGCGAGGTTGGCCCTACACCTTC
V gene: TRBV6-5
clone size: NA
CDR3 length: 14
D gene: NA
J gene: TRBJ1-2

CDR3 protein: CASSIAPGGNQPQHF
CDR3 DNA: TGTGCCAGTAGTATAGCGCCGGGGGGCAATCAGCCCCAGCATTTT
V gene: TRBV19
clone size: NA
CDR3 length: 15
D gene: NA
J gene: TRBJ1-5

CDR3 protein: CASSSQPGQSDEQYF
CDR3 DNA: TGTGCCAGCAGCTCCCAACCGGGACAGTCCGACGAGCAGTACTTC
V gene: TRBV7-9
clone size: NA
CDR3 length: 15
D gene: TRBD1
J gene: TRBJ2-7

CDR3 protein: CASSVEAGGSYEQYF
CDR3 DNA: TGTGCCAGCAGCGTAGAGGCGGGAGGGTCCTACGAGCAGTACTTC
V gene: TRBV9
clone size: NA
CDR3 length: 15
D gene: TRBD2
J gene: TRBJ2-7

CDR3 protein: CASSPQLTGGREQFF
CDR3 DNA: TGTGCCAGCAGTCCCCAATTAACAGGGGGCAGGGAGCAGTTCTTC
V gene: TRBV12-3/TRBV12-4
clone size: NA
CDR3 length: 15
D gene: TRBD1
J gene: TRBJ2-1

CDR3 protein: CASRMIAGHTGELFF
CDR3 DNA: TGTGCCAGCAGGATGATAGCGGGCCACACCGGGGAGCTGTTTTTT
V gene: TRBV5-6
clone size: NA
CDR3 length: 15
D gene: TRBD2
J gene: TRBJ2-2

CDR3 protein: CASSLLGRGGEKLFF
CDR3 DNA: TGTGCCAGCAGCTTATTGGGCAGGGGGGGTGAAAAACTGTTTTTT
V gene: TRBV7-2
clone size: few
CDR3 length: 15
D gene: TRBD1
J gene: TRBJ1-4

CDR3 protein: CSVRQEVGPQHF
CDR3 DNA: TGCAGCGTGCGGCAGGAGGTTGGGCCCCAGCATTTT
V gene: TRBV29-1
clone size: NA
CDR3 length: 12
D gene: NA
J gene: TRBJ1-5

CDR3 protein: CATSRDLPGNGYTF
CDR3 DNA: TGTGCCACCAGCAGAGATCTGCCGGGAAATGGCTACACCTTC
V gene: TRBV15
clone size: few
CDR3 length: 14
D gene: NA
J gene: TRBJ1-2

CDR3 protein: CASSFTVLGGPPSYHEQYF
CDR3 DNA: TGTGCCAGCAGTTTCACCGTTTTAGGGGGCCCTCCCAGCTACCACGAGCAGTACTTC
V gene: TRBV27
clone size: NA
CDR3 length: 19
D gene: TRBD1
J gene: TRBJ2-7

CDR3 protein: CSVGSPGDYGYTF
CDR3 DNA: TGCAGCGTTGGATCTCCCGGGGACTATGGCTACACCTTC
V gene: TRBV29-1
clone size: NA
CDR3 length: 13
D gene: NA
J gene: TRBJ1-2

CDR3 protein: CASSIEGYTQYF
CDR3 DNA: TGTGCCAGTAGTATAGAGGGATATACGCAGTATTTT
V gene: TRBV19
clone size: NA
CDR3 length: 12
D gene: NA
J gene: TRBJ2-3

CDR3 protein: CATSLPSYEQYF
CDR3 DNA: TGTGCCACCAGCTTACCTTCCTACGAGCAGTACTTC
V gene: TRBV15
clone size: few
CDR3 length: 12
D gene: NA
J gene: TRBJ2-7

CDR3 protein: CASSWTSVVETQYF
CDR3 DNA: TGTGCCAGCAGTTGGACTAGTGTGGTTGAGACCCAGTACTTC
V gene: TRBV2
clone size: few
CDR3 length: 14
D gene: TRBD2
J gene: TRBJ2-5

CDR3 protein: CAIGDLTGANVLTF
CDR3 DNA: TGTGCCATCGGAGACCTCACTGGGGCCAACGTCCTGACTTTC
V gene: TRBV12-3/TRBV12-4
clone size: NA
CDR3 length: 14
D gene: NA
J gene: TRBJ2-6

CDR3 protein: CASSYSNRGLGNTEAFF
CDR3 DNA: TGTGCCAGCAGTTACTCGAATAGGGGGCTCGGCAACACTGAAGCTTTCTTT
V gene: TRBV6-5
clone size: NA
CDR3 length: 17
D gene: TRBD1
J gene: TRBJ1-1

CDR3 protein: CSVWGGFEQFF
CDR3 DNA: TGCAGCGTCTGGGGAGGGTTTGAGCAGTTCTTC
V gene: TRBV29-1
clone size: NA
CDR3 length: 11
D gene: TRBD2
J gene: TRBJ2-1

CDR3 protein: CATSNSVSSYNEQFF
CDR3 DNA: TGTGCCACCAGCAACAGCGTTAGCTCCTACAATGAGCAGTTCTTC
V gene: TRBV15
clone size: few
CDR3 length: 15
D gene: NA
J gene: TRBJ2-1

CDR3 protein: CATSRDPSSYEQYF
CDR3 DNA: TGTGCCACCAGCAGAGATCCGAGCTCCTACGAGCAGTACTTC
V gene: TRBV15
clone size: NA
CDR3 length: 14
D gene: NA
J gene: TRBJ2-7

CDR3 protein: CASSEAADYSPLHF
CDR3 DNA: TGTGCCAGCAGTGAGGCGGCAGATTATTCACCCCTCCACTTT
V gene: TRBV25-1
clone size: NA
CDR3 length: 14
D gene: NA
J gene: TRBJ1-6

CDR3 protein: CASSAPGQGKETQYF
CDR3 DNA: TGCGCCAGCAGCGCCCCGGGACAGGGAAAAGAGACCCAGTACTTC
V gene: TRBV5-1
clone size: few
CDR3 length: 15
D gene: TRBD1
J gene: TRBJ2-5

CDR3 protein: CSARARREQPQHF
CDR3 DNA: TGCAGTGCTAGAGCTCGGAGGGAACAGCCCCAGCATTTT
V gene: TRBV20-1
clone size: few
CDR3 length: 13
D gene: NA
J gene: TRBJ1-5

CDR3 protein: CASSLVSGRSSLTTNEKLFF
CDR3 DNA: TGTGCCAGCAGCTTAGTATCAGGCCGAAGTTCCCTCACAACTAATGAAAAACTGTTTTTT
V gene: TRBV11-2
clone size: NA
CDR3 length: 20
D gene: NA
J gene: TRBJ1-4

CDR3 protein: CASSREDWTDTQYF
CDR3 DNA: TGCGCCAGCTCCCGGGAGGATTGGACAGATACGCAGTATTTT
V gene: TRBV5-1
clone size: few
CDR3 length: 14
D gene: TRBD2
J gene: TRBJ2-3

CDR3 protein: CASMGDQPQHF
CDR3 DNA: TGTGCCAGCATGGGCGATCAGCCCCAGCATTTT
V gene: TRBV12-3/TRBV12-4
clone size: NA
CDR3 length: 11
D gene: NA
J gene: TRBJ1-5